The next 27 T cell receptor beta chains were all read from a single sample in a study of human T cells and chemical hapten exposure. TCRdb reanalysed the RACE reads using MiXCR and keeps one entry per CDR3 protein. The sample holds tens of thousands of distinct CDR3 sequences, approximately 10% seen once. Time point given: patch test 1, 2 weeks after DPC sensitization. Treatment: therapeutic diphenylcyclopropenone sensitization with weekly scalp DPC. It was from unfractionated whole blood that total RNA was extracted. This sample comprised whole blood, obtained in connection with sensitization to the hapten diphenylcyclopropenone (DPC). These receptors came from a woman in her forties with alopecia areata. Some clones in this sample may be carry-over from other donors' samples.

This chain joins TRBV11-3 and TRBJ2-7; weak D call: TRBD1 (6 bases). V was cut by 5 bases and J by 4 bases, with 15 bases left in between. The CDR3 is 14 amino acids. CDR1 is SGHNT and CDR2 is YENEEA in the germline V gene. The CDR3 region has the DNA TGTGCCAGCAGCCCATACAGGGTACAATACGAGCAGTACTTC. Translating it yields CASSPYRVQYEQYF.

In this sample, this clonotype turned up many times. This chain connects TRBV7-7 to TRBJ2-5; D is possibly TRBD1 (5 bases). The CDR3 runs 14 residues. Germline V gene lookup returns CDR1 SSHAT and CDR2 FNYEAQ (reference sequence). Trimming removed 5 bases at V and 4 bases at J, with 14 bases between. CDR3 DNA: TGTGCCAGCAGCCCACATACAGGAGCAGAGACCCAGTACTTC. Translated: CASSPHTGAETQYF.

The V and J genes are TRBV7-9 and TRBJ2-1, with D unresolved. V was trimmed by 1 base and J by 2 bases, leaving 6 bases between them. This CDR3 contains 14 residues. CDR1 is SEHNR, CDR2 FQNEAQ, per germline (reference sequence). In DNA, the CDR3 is TGTGCCAGCAGCTTAGGGACGACCTACAATGAGCAGTTCTTC. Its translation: CASSLGTTYNEQFF.

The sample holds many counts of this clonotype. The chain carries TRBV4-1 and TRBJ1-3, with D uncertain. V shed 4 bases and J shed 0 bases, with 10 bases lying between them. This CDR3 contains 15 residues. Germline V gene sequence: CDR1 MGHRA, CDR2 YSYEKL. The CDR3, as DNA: TGCGCCAGCAGCCCCCAAACTAGCTCTGGAAACACCATATATTTT. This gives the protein CASSPQTSSGNTIYF.

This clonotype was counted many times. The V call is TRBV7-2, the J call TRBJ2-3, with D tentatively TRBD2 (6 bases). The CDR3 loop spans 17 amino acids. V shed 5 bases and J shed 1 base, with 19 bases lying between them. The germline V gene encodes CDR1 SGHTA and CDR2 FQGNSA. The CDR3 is CASSGSSPGLRTDTQYF. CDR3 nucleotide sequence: TGTGCCAGCAGCGGTTCCTCGCCGGGACTTCGCACAGATACGCAGTATTTT.

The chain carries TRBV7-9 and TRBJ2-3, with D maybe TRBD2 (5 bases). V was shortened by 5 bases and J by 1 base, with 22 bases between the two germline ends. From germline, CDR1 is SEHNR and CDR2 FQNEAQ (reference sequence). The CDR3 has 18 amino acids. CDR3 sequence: CASSPLVGISGGTDTQYF. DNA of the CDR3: TGTGCCAGCAGCCCTTTAGTCGGAATAAGCGGAGGCACAGATACGCAGTATTTT.

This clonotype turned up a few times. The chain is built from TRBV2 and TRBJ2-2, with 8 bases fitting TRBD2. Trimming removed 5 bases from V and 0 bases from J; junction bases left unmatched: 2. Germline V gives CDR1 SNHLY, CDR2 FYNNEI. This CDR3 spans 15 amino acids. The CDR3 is CASSSGLANTGELFF. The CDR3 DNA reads TGTGCCAGCAGTTCGGGACTAGCGAACACCGGGGAGCTGTTTTTT. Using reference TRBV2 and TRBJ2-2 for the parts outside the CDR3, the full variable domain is EPEVTQTPSHQVTQMGQEVILRCVPISNHLYFYWYRQILGQKVEFLVSFYNNEISEKSEIFDDQFSVERPDGSNFTLKIRSTKLEDSAMYFCASSSGLANTGELFFGEGSRLTVL.

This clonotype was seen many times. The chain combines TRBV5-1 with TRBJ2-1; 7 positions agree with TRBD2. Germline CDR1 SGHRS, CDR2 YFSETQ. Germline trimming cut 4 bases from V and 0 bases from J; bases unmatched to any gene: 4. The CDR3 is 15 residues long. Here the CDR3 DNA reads TGCGCCAGCAGCACCACTAGCGCCTCCTACAATGAGCAGTTCTTC. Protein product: CASSTTSASYNEQFF.

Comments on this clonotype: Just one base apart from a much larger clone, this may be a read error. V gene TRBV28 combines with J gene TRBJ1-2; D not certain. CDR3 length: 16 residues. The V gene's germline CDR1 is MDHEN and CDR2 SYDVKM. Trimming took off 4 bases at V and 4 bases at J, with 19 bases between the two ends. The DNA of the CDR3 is TGTGCCAGCAGTTCCGAACAGCCCTTTTCCCTCTATGGCTACACCTTC. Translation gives CASSSEQPFSLYGYTF.

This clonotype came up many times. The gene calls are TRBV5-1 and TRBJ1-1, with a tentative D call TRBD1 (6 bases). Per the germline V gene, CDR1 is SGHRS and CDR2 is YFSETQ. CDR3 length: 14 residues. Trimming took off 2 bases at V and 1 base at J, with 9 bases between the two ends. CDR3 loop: CASSFVQGNTEAFF. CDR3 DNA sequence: TGCGCCAGCAGCTTTGTACAGGGGAACACTGAAGCTTTCTTT.

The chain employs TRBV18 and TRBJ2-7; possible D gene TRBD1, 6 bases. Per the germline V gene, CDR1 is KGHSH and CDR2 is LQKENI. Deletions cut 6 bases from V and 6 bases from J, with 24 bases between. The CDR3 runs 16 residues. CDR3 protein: CASSRETGRARLEQYF. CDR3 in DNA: TGTGCCAGCTCGAGGGAGACAGGCCGCGCTCGTCTCGAGCAGTACTTC.

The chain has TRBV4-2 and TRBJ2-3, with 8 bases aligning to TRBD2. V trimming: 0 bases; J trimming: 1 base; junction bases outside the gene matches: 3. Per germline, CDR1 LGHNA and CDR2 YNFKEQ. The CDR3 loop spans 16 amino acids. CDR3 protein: CASSQETAGGTDTQYF. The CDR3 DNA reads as TGTGCCAGCAGCCAAGAGACAGCGGGAGGCACAGATACGCAGTATTTT.

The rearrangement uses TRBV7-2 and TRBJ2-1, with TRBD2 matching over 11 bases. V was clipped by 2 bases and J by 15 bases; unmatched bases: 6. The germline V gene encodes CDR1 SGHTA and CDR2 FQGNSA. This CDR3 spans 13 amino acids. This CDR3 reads CASSLPGLAVLFF. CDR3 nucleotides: TGTGCCAGCAGCTTACCGGGACTAGCGGTTCTGTTCTTC.

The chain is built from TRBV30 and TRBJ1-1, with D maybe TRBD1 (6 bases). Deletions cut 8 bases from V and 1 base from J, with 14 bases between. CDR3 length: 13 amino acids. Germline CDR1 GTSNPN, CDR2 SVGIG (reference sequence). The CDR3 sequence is CARTGLENTEAFF. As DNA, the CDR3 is TGTGCCAGAACAGGGTTGGAGAACACTGAAGCTTTCTTT.

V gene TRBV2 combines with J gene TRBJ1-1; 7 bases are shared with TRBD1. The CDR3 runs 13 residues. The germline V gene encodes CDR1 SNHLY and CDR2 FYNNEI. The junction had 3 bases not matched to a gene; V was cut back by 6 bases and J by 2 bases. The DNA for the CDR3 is TGTGCCAGCAGGGGGGACAGTAACACTGAAGCTTTCTTT. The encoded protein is CASRGDSNTEAFF.

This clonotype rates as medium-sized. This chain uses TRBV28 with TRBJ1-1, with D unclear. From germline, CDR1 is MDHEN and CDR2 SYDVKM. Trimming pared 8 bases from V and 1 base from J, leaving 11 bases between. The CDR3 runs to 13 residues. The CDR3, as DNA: TGTGCCAGCCTCGGTGGTCAGAACACTGAAGCTTTCTTT. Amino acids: CASLGGQNTEAFF. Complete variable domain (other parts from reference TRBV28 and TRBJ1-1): DVKVTQSSRYLVKRTGEKVFLECVQDMDHENMFWYRQDPGLGLRLIYFSYDVKMKEKGDIPEGYSVSREKKERFSLILESASTNQTSMYLCASLGGQNTEAFFGQGTRLTVV.

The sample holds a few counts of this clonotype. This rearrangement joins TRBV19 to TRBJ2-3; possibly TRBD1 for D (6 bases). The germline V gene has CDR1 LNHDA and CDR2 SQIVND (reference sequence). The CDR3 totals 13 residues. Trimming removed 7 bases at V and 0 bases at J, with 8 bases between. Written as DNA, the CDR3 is TGTGCCAGTAAGGGACAAAGCACAGATACGCAGTATTTT. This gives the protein CASKGQSTDTQYF.

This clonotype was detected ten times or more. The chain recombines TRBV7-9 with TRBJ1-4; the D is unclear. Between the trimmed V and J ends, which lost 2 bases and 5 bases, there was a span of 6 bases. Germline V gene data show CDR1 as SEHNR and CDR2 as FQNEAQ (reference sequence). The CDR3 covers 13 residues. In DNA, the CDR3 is TGTGCCAGCAGCTTACAGGCGAATGAAAAACTGTTTTTT. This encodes CASSLQANEKLFF.

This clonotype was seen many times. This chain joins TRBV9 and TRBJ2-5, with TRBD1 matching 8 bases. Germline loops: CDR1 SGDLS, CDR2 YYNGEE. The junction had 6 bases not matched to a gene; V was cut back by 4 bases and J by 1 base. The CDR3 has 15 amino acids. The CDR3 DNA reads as TGTGCCAGCAGCAGACAGGGGATTGTCCAAGAGACCCAGTACTTC. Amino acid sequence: CASSRQGIVQETQYF.

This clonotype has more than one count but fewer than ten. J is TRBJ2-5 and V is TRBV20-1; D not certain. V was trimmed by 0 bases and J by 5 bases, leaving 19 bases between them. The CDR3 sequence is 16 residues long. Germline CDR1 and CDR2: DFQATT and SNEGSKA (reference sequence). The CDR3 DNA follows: TGCAGTGCTAGAGATTTCTTTACTTCGGGTTATGAGACCCAGTACTTC. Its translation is CSARDFFTSGYETQYF.

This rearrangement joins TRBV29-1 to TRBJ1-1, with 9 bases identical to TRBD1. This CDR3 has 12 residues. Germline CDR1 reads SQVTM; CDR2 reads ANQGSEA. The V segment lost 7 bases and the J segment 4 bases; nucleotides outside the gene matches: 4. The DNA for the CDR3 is TGCAGCGCCTACAGGGGGCCCACTGAAGCTTTCTTT. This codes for CSAYRGPTEAFF.

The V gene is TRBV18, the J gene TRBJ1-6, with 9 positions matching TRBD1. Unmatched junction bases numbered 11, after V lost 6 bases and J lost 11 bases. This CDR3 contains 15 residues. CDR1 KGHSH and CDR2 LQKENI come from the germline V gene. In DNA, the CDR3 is TGTGCCAGCTCCCCGGACAGGGGAAGCCAGGCACCCCTCCACTTT. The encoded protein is CASSPDRGSQAPLHF.

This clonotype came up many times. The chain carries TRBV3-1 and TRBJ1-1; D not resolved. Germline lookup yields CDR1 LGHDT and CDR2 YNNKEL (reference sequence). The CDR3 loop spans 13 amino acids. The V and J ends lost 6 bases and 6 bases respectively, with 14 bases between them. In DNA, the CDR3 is TGTGCCAGCAGTCGTCGGGGAGCCCCTGAAGCTTTCTTT. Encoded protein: CASSRRGAPEAFF.

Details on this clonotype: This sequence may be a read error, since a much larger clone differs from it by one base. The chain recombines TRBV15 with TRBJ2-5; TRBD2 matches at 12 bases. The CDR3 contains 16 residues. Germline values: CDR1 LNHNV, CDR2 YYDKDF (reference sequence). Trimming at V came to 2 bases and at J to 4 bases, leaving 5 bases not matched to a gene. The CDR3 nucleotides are TGTGCCACCAGCAGACGAACGACTAGCGGGAGAGAGACCCAGTACTTC. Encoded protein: CATSRRTTSGRETQYF.

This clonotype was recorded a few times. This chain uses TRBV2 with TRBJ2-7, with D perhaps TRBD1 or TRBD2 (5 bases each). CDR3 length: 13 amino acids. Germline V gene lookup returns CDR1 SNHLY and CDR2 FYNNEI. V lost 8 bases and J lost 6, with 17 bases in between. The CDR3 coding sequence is TGTGCCAGCGGCCGGGACCCGGGGAGCGAGCAGTACTTC. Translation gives CASGRDPGSEQYF.

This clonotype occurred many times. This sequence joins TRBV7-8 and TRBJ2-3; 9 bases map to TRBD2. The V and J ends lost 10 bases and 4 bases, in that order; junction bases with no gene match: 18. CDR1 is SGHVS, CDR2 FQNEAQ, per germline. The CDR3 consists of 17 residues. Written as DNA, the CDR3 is TGTGCCACCAACCCCGATCGGGCGGGGGGGCAACCAGATACGCAGTATTTT. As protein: CATNPDRAGGQPDTQYF.

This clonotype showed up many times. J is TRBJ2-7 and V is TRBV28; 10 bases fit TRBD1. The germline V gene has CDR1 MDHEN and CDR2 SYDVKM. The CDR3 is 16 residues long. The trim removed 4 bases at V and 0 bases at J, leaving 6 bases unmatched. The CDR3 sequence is CASSSWGQGNSYEQYF. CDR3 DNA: TGTGCCAGCAGTTCCTGGGGACAGGGGAACTCCTACGAGCAGTACTTC.